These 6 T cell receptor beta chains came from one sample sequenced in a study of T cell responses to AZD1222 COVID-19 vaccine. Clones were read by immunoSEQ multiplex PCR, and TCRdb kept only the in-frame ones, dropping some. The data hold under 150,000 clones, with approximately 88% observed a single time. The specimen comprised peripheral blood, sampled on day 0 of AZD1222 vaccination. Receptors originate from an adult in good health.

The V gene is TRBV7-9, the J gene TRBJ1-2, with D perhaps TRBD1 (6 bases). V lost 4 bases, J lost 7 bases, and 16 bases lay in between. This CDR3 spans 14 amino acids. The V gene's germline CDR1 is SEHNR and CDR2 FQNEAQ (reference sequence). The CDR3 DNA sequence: TGTGCCAGCAGCTCCAACCGGGGGGCGGTTGGCTACACCTTC. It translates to CASSSNRGAVGYTF.

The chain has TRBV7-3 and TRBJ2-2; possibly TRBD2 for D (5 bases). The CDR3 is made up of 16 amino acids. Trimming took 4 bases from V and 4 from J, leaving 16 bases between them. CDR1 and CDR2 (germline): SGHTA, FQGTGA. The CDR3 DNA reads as TGTGCCAGCAGCTCACATGGTATCGGAGGCACCGGGGAGCTGTTTTTT. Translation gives CASSSHGIGGTGELFF.

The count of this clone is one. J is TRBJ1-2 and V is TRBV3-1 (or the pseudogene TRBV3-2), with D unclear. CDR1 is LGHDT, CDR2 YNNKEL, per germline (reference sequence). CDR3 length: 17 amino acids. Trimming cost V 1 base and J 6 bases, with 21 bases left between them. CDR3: CASSQAPLKGIPNGYTF. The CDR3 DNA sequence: TGTGCCAGCAGCCAAGCCCCCCTCAAGGGAATCCCGAATGGCTACACCTTC.

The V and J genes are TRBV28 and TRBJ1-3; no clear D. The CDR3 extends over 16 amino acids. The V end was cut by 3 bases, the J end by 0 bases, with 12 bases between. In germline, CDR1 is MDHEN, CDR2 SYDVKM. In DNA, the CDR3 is TGTGCCAGCAGTTTGGTTGTGGAGGCCTCTGGAAACACCATATATTTT. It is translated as CASSLVVEASGNTIYF. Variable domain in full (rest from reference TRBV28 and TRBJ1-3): DVKVTQSSRYLVKRTGEKVFLECVQDMDHENMFWYRQDPGLGLRLIYFSYDVKMKEKGDIPEGYSVSREKKERFSLILESASTNQTSMYLCASSLVVEASGNTIYFGEGSWLTVV.

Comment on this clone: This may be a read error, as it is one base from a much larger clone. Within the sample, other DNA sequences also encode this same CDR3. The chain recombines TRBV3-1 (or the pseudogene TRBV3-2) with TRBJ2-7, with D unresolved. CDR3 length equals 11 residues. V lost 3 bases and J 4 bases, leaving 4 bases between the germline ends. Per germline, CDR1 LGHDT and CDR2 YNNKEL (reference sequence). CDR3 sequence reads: CASSQSYEQYF. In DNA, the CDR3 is TGTGCCAGCAGCCAGTCATACGAGCAGTACTTC.

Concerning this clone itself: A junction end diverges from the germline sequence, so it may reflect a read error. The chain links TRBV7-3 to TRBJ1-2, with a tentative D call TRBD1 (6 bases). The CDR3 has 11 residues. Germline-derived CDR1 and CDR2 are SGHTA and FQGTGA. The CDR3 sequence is CASSRGRDISF. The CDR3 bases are TGTGCCAGCAGCCGGGGACGGGACATTTCTTTC.